The 30 T cell receptor beta chains below all came from one sample that was sequenced in a study of PD-1 blockade in mismatch repair-deficient tumors. Data came from immunoSEQ multiplex PCR; TCRdb stores just in-frame clones and leaves some out. The sample lists some 25,000 clones, roughly 83% occurring once. The source material was PBMCs, sampled before pembrolizumab treatment. These receptor sequences come from an adult with mismatch repair-deficient cancer.

V gene TRBV7-9 combines with J gene TRBJ1-1; D is perhaps TRBD1 (6 bases). There are 15 residues in the CDR3. Germline V gene data show CDR1 as SEHNR and CDR2 as FQNEAQ (reference sequence). Trimming shortened V by 5 bases and J by 5 bases, and 18 bases separated the two germline ends. The CDR3: CASSKMGTGTTEAFF. For the CDR3, the DNA is TGTGCCAGCAGCAAGATGGGCACAGGGACGACTGAAGCTTTCTTT.

This clone came up once. CDR3 sequence reads: CASSQDNPGISTDTQYF. The CDR3 nucleotides read TGTGCCAGCAGCCAAGATAATCCCGGGATTAGCACAGATACGCAGTATTTT. The rearrangement links TRBV14 to TRBJ2-3, with D perhaps matching TRBD2 (5 bases). Trimming stripped 0 bases from V and 0 bases from J, with 13 bases between. The CDR3 is 17 amino acids. Germline V gene sequence: CDR1 SGHDN, CDR2 FVKESK.

The chain employs TRBV30 and TRBJ1-1, with 9 bases fitting TRBD1. Trimming removed 2 bases from V and 7 bases from J; junction bases left unmatched: 8. The CDR3 length is 14 residues. Germline loops: CDR1 GTSNPN, CDR2 SVGIG (reference sequence). CDR3 region: CAWSQQGAAFEAFF. In DNA, the CDR3 is TGTGCCTGGAGTCAACAGGGGGCGGCCTTTGAAGCTTTCTTT.

CDR3: CASILRRDGTEAFF. The CDR3 DNA reads TGTGCCAGCATCCTCAGACGGGATGGGACTGAAGCTTTCTTT. The rearrangement uses TRBV2 and TRBJ1-1, with D hard to call. Per the germline V gene, CDR1 is SNHLY and CDR2 is FYNNEI. V shed 7 bases and J shed 5 bases, with 17 bases lying between them. CDR3 length: 14 residues.

The genes are TRBV18 and TRBJ2-3; 8 bases fit TRBD1. This CDR3 spans 15 amino acids. Germline CDR1 and CDR2: KGHSH and LQKENI. Losses at the gene ends were 6 bases for V and 1 base for J; bases not matched to a gene: 6. CDR3 bases: TGTGCCAGCTCCCAGGGGGCCCTTCGCACAGATACGCAGTATTTT. Translated: CASSQGALRTDTQYF.

The J gene is TRBJ2-1, the V gene TRBV21-1; the table's D gene call, TRBD1, was not cross checked with the DNA. TRBV21-1 is shown as a pseudogene. The CDR3 is 16 amino acids. CDR3 region: CASSKADRVEYNEQFF. DNA of the CDR3: TGTGCCAGCAGCAAAGCCGACAGGGTGGAGTACAATGAGCAGTTCTTC.

The V call is TRBV7-3, the J call TRBJ2-1; D possibly corresponds to TRBD2 (5 bases). Germline CDR1 SGHTA, CDR2 FQGTGA. The CDR3 has 14 residues. Deletions cut 1 base from V and 4 bases from J, with 8 bases between. The CDR3 reads CASSLSLAYNEQFF. The CDR3 nucleotides are TGTGCCAGCAGCTTAAGCCTAGCTTACAATGAGCAGTTCTTC.

This clone showed up just once. The chain has TRBV29-1 and TRBJ2-5, with 7 bases lining up with TRBD1. CDR3 length: 12 amino acids. Germline V lookup: CDR1 SQVTM, CDR2 ANQGSEA. DNA of the CDR3: TGCAGGGCCGGGACAGAAAGAGAGACCCAGTACTTC. Its translation is CRAGTERETQYF. The variable domain in full, completed from reference TRBV29-1 and TRBJ2-5, reads SAVISQKPSRDICQRGTSLTIQCQVDSQVTMMFWYRQQPGQSLTLIATANQGSEATYESGFVIDKFPISRPNLTFSTLTVSNMSPEDSSIYLCRAGTERETQYFGPGTRLLVL.

In this sample, this clone turned up once. The chain uses TRBV5-1 and TRBJ1-4, with TRBD1 identical over 10 bases. The germline gives CDR1 SGHRS, CDR2 YFSETQ. V was pared by 0 bases and J by 8 bases, with 4 bases of the junction left unmatched. The CDR3 runs to 15 residues. CDR3 amino acids: CASSLGGTGDEKLFF. The CDR3 DNA reads as TGCGCCAGCAGCTTGGGGGGGACAGGGGACGAAAAACTGTTTTTT.

This chain connects TRBV7-8 to TRBJ2-3, with unresolved D. Trimming removed 1 base at V and 6 bases at J, with 5 bases between. In germline, CDR1 is SGHVS, CDR2 FQNEAQ. The CDR3 length is 12 residues. DNA for the CDR3: TGTGCCAGCAGCTTAGTCGTGGATACGCAGTATTTT. It encodes CASSLVVDTQYF.

The chain has TRBV15 and TRBJ1-2; 7 bases align to TRBD1. The V and J ends lost 5 bases and 4 bases, in that order; junction bases with no gene match: 13. CDR1 and CDR2 from the germline V gene are LNHNV and YYDKDF (reference sequence). The CDR3 consists of 16 residues. CDR3 in amino acids: CATSDAPGQSPYGYTF. The CDR3 DNA is TGTGCCACCAGCGATGCTCCGGGACAGAGTCCCTATGGCTACACCTTC. Combining the CDR3 with reference TRBV15 and TRBJ1-2 gives the whole variable domain DAMVIQNPRYQVTQFGKPVTLSCSQTLNHNVMYWYQQKSSQAPKLLFHYYDKDFNNEADTPDNFQSRRPNTSFCFLDIRSPGLGDTAMYLCATSDAPGQSPYGYTFGSGTRLTVV.

This chain uses TRBV19 with TRBJ1-4; D is undetermined. This CDR3 contains 11 residues. Germline V gene lookup returns CDR1 LNHDA and CDR2 SQIVND (reference sequence). Trimming removed 7 bases from V and 5 bases from J, with 5 bases in between. The CDR3 DNA sequence: TGTGCCAGTAAGAGGAATGAAAAACTGTTTTTT. It specifies CASKRNEKLFF.

The chain uses TRBV29-1 and TRBJ2-6; a possible D gene is TRBD2 (6 bases). The germline V and J ends were trimmed by 5 bases and 2 bases, with 13 bases remaining between them. The CDR3 contains 15 residues. Per the germline V gene, CDR1 is SQVTM and CDR2 is ANQGSEA. CDR3 amino acids: CSVSTGGTGANVLTF. For the CDR3, the DNA is TGCAGCGTTAGCACAGGAGGGACTGGGGCCAACGTCCTGACTTTC.

This chain links TRBV28 with TRBJ2-1, with D unresolved. The CDR3 has 12 residues. Germline V gene sequence: CDR1 MDHEN, CDR2 SYDVKM. The ends were cut back, 3 bases at V and 15 bases at J, with 15 bases in the middle. The CDR3 reads CASSFQHGVAFF. In nucleotides, the CDR3 is TGTGCCAGCAGTTTCCAACACGGAGTGGCGTTCTTC.

CDR3 amino acids: CASSQEASGRRYEQYF. The CDR3 nucleotides are TGCGCCAGCAGCCAAGAGGCTAGCGGACGTAGGTACGAGCAGTACTTC. This rearrangement joins TRBV4-1 to TRBJ2-7; 7 nucleotides align to TRBD2. Unmatched junction bases numbered 9, after V lost 0 bases and J lost 4 bases. Germline CDR1 is MGHRA and CDR2 is YSYEKL. The CDR3 length is 16 residues.

This chain links TRBV30 with TRBJ2-7, with 9 bases that match TRBD1. The CDR3 contains 14 residues. J gave up 2 bases and V 4 bases, and 6 bases lay outside the gene matches. Germline V gene lookup returns CDR1 GTSNPN and CDR2 SVGIG (reference sequence). As DNA, the CDR3 is TGTGCCTGGACCCGTGGGACAGGGCCCTACGAGCAGTACTTC. Amino acid sequence: CAWTRGTGPYEQYF. Combining the CDR3 with reference TRBV30 and TRBJ2-7 gives the whole variable domain SQTIHQWPATLVQPVGSPLSLECTVEGTSNPNLYWYRQAAGRGLQLLFYSVGIGQISSEVPQNLSASRPQDRQFILSSKKLLLSDSGFYLCAWTRGTGPYEQYFGPGTRLTVT.

This clone was detected once. The rearrangement uses TRBV7-7 and TRBJ1-3; D perhaps matches TRBD1 (5 bases). This CDR3 is built from 15 residues. The V end lost 5 bases, the J end lost 1 base, and 12 bases lay between the germline ends. The germline CDR1 and CDR2 sequences are SSHAT and FNYEAQ (reference sequence). CDR3 amino acids: CASSPAGTSGNTIYF. As DNA, the CDR3 is TGTGCCAGCAGCCCGGCCGGGACTTCTGGAAACACCATATATTTT.

The V gene is TRBV7-3, the J gene TRBJ2-1; D may be TRBD2 (6 bases). Germline CDR1 and CDR2: SGHTA and FQGTGA. The CDR3 is 15 amino acids. The V gene lost 5 bases and the J gene lost 1 base, with 12 bases spanning the gap. The DNA of the CDR3 is TGTGCCAGCAGCCGGACGGAGGGGTCCTACAATGAGCAGTTCTTC. This translates into CASSRTEGSYNEQFF.

V gene TRBV27 combines with J gene TRBJ2-5; possible D gene TRBD1, 5 bases. This CDR3 is built from 15 residues. Germline V gene sequence: CDR1 MNHEY, CDR2 SMNVEV (reference sequence). Trimming pared 4 bases from V and 0 bases from J, leaving 12 bases between. In DNA form, the CDR3 reads TGTGCCAGCAGTTCCAACCCAGGGTACCAAGAGACCCAGTACTTC. This encodes CASSSNPGYQETQYF.

This chain joins TRBV5-4 and TRBJ1-5; possible D gene TRBD1, 6 bases. Trimming stripped 4 bases from V and 5 bases from J, with 13 bases between. This CDR3 comprises 14 residues. Germline loops: CDR1 SGHNT, CDR2 YYREEE (reference sequence). This CDR3 reads CASSATGSDQPQHF. DNA for the CDR3: TGTGCCAGCAGCGCCACAGGGTCCGATCAGCCCCAGCATTTT. Filled out from reference TRBV5-4 and TRBJ1-5, the complete variable domain reads ETGVTQSPTHLIKTRGQQVTLRCSSQSGHNTVSWYQQALGQGPQFIFQYYREEENGRGNFPPRFSGLQFPNYSSELNVNALELDDSALYLCASSATGSDQPQHFGDGTRLSIL.

The gene calls are TRBV14 and TRBJ2-5; D is unresolved. Looked up from germline, CDR1 is SGHDN and CDR2 is FVKESK. V was cut by 4 bases and J by 5 bases, with 14 bases left in between. The CDR3 consists of 14 residues. The CDR3 is CASSRMAGTETQYF. CDR3 nucleotide sequence: TGTGCCAGCAGCCGGATGGCAGGTACCGAGACCCAGTACTTC.

The chain recombines TRBV19 with TRBJ2-1, with a tentative D call TRBD2 (6 bases). Trimming pared 8 bases from V and 4 bases from J, leaving 12 bases between. Germline V gene sequence: CDR1 LNHDA, CDR2 SQIVND (reference sequence). The CDR3 has 13 residues. The CDR3 nucleotides read TGTGCCAGTTCGGGACTCCTATACAATGAGCAGTTCTTC. Translation: CASSGLLYNEQFF.

J is TRBJ2-5 and V is TRBV4-2, with 14 bases lining up with TRBD2. This CDR3 comprises 16 residues. The germline V gene encodes CDR1 LGHNA and CDR2 YNFKEQ. Germline trimming cut 4 bases from V and 2 bases from J; bases unmatched to any gene: 3. CDR3 region: CASSRGTSGRQETQYF. The CDR3, as DNA: TGTGCCAGCAGCCGGGGGACTAGCGGGAGACAAGAGACCCAGTACTTC.

The rearrangement joins TRBV5-5 to TRBJ1-2, with TRBD1 identical over 8 bases. The CDR3 spans 14 residues. The V gene end was trimmed by 2 bases and the J gene end by 8 bases; junction bases not matched to a gene: 8. Germline CDR1 and CDR2: SGHKS and YYEKEE (reference sequence). The CDR3 DNA is TGTGCCAGCAGCTTACAGGGGGATCTATACGGCTACACCTTC. Translating gives CASSLQGDLYGYTF.

A single count supports this clone. This chain connects TRBV11-3 to TRBJ2-1, with D possibly matching TRBD2 (5 bases). The CDR3 totals 14 residues. V dropped 4 bases and J dropped 3 bases, with 10 bases sitting between them. Per germline, CDR1 SGHNT and CDR2 YENEEA. CDR3 bases: TGTGCCAGCAGCTCCTGGGAGATCTACAATGAGCAGTTCTTC. Its protein product is CASSSWEIYNEQFF.

This clone occurred a few times. J is TRBJ1-2 and V is TRBV29-1; D possibly corresponds to TRBD1 (6 bases). Germline lookup yields CDR1 SQVTM and CDR2 ANQGSEA. This CDR3 has 12 residues. Trimming pared 4 bases from V and 0 bases from J, leaving 6 bases between. CDR3 protein: CSVGQANYGYTF. The CDR3 DNA follows: TGCAGCGTTGGACAGGCTAACTATGGCTACACCTTC.

The V and J genes are TRBV5-1 and TRBJ2-7; D might be TRBD2 (6 bases). This CDR3 has 15 residues. The V and J ends lost 4 bases and 1 base respectively, with 15 bases between them. Germline V gives CDR1 SGHRS, CDR2 YFSETQ. The CDR3 DNA reads TGCGCCAGCAGCCCGGGACTGGCAAAATCCTACGAGCAGTACTTC. Its translation: CASSPGLAKSYEQYF.

The gene calls are TRBV9 and TRBJ2-5; the match to TRBD2 covers 9 bases. Germline V gives CDR1 SGDLS, CDR2 YYNGEE. V lost 3 bases and J lost 5; bases outside the gene matches: 8. The CDR3 is 15 residues long. The CDR3 DNA reads TGTGCCAGCAGCGAGCGGGGGGCGGGCGTCGAGACCCAGTACTTC. Translation gives CASSERGAGVETQYF.

The CDR3 region is CASRAQGDEAFF. The CDR3 DNA reads TGTGCCAGCAGAGCTCAGGGGGATGAAGCTTTCTTT. The chain combines TRBV2 with TRBJ1-1; 7 bases line up with TRBD1. Germline V gene sequence: CDR1 SNHLY, CDR2 FYNNEI. The CDR3 is 12 residues long. V shed 6 bases and J 7 bases; nucleotides not matched to a gene: 5.

The J gene is TRBJ1-2, the V gene TRBV18; 12 bases align to TRBD1. The CDR3 consists of 17 residues. Germline V gene lookup returns CDR1 KGHSH and CDR2 LQKENI. V trimming: 4 bases; J trimming: 4 bases; junction bases outside the gene matches: 10. CDR3 in amino acids: CASSQPGTGGSSYGYTF. CDR3 in DNA: TGTGCCAGCTCACAACCCGGGACAGGGGGCTCGAGCTATGGCTACACCTTC.